The 22 T cell receptor beta chains below all came from one sample that was sequenced in a study of Ad26.COV2.S vaccination and SARS-CoV-2 variants. The assay was immunoSEQ multiplex PCR, and TCRdb's table has in-frame clones only and misses some. The sample has about 410,000 clones, about nine tenths seen once. Noted treatment: roughly 20 received Ad26.COV2.S at low or high dose, single or two shots; about 5 received placebo; per-sample allocation not given. All samples were drawn on day 63, counting from the first vaccine or placebo injection. This sample comprised peripheral blood, obtained in a trial of Ad26.COV2.S vaccine versus placebo. These receptors originate from a person aged 18-60 years who received the Ad26.COV2.S COVID-19 vaccine or a placebo.

V is TRBV7-3 and J is TRBJ1-1; D perhaps matches TRBD1 (5 bases). The CDR3 is made up of 16 amino acids. With 4 bases removed from V and 1 base from J, the gap between germline ends came to 16 bases. CDR1 is SGHTA, CDR2 FQGTGA, per germline. The CDR3 DNA follows: TGTGCCAGCAGCTCACCGGAGGGACCAGCGAACACTGAAGCTTTCTTT. This codes for CASSSPEGPANTEAFF.

The rearrangement uses TRBV19 and TRBJ2-7; no firm D call. V shed 5 bases and J shed 2 bases, with 13 bases lying between them. Germline values: CDR1 LNHDA, CDR2 SQIVND (reference sequence). The CDR3 covers 14 residues. The DNA for the CDR3 is TGTGCCAGTAGTCGTTTGCCTGGAGCCTACGAGCAGTACTTC. Translated, it gives CASSRLPGAYEQYF.

The chain couples TRBV4-2 to TRBJ1-1, with 9 bases aligning to TRBD1. Trimming cost V 2 bases and J 1 base; bases outside gene matches: 2. CDR1 and CDR2 from the germline V gene are LGHNA and YNFKEQ. The CDR3 sequence is 15 residues long. The CDR3 DNA follows: TGTGCCAGCAGCCAATCGGGACAGGGGAACACTGAAGCTTTCTTT. Its translation: CASSQSGQGNTEAFF.

V and J are TRBV7-9 and TRBJ2-1, with D hard to call. The CDR3 is 11 amino acids. CDR1 and CDR2 (germline): SEHNR, FQNEAQ (reference sequence). Trimming shortened V by 5 bases and J by 7 bases, and 6 bases separated the two germline ends. The CDR3 sequence is CASSQANEQFF. In DNA, the CDR3 is TGTGCCAGCAGCCAAGCGAATGAGCAGTTCTTC.

The chain employs TRBV4-2 and TRBJ2-1, with D tentatively TRBD1 (5 bases). The CDR3 has 15 residues. V lost 0 bases, J lost 8 bases, and 14 bases lay in between. Germline loops: CDR1 LGHNA, CDR2 YNFKEQ. The CDR3 DNA sequence: TGTGCCAGCAGCCAAGAAAGGGGTACCGAAGATGAGCAGTTCTTC. Translated, it gives CASSQERGTEDEQFF.

The chain is built from TRBV7-3 and TRBJ2-1, with D tentatively TRBD2 (6 bases). The CDR3 has 16 residues. V lost 6 bases to trimming and J lost 5 bases, with 20 bases between them. The germline gives CDR1 SGHTA, CDR2 FQGTGA. This chain's CDR3 is CASSPLDSGINNEQFF. CDR3 nucleotides: TGTGCCAGCAGTCCGCTTGATAGCGGAATAAACAATGAGCAGTTCTTC.

This chain joins TRBV18 and TRBJ1-6, with 9 bases identical to TRBD1. Germline CDR1 is KGHSH and CDR2 is LQKENI. CDR3 length equals 18 residues. Trimming removed 3 bases from V and 8 bases from J; junction bases left unmatched: 14. DNA for the CDR3: TGTGCCAGCTCACCTTTAAGCGTCGGGACAGGGTCGGATTCACCCCTCCACTTT. Translated: CASSPLSVGTGSDSPLHF.

About this clone itself: This same CDR3 is encoded by further DNA sequences in the sample. The rearrangement uses TRBV10-3 and TRBJ1-1, with TRBD1 matching 7 bases. V was clipped by 4 bases and J by 2 bases; unmatched bases: 1. Germline V gives CDR1 ENHRY, CDR2 SYGVKD. The CDR3 covers 13 residues. CDR3 nucleotide sequence: TGTGCCATCAGTGGACAGGGTAACACTGAAGCTTTCTTT. It yields the protein CAISGQGNTEAFF.

The rearrangement joins TRBV4-1 to TRBJ2-3, with 11 bases that match TRBD2. This CDR3 has 16 residues. The J segment lost 4 bases and the V segment lost 3 bases, leaving 6 bases of the junction unmatched. Germline CDR1 reads MGHRA; CDR2 reads YSYEKL. The CDR3 spells CASSQFTSGSADTQYF. The CDR3 coding sequence is TGCGCCAGCAGCCAGTTTACTAGCGGGAGCGCAGATACGCAGTATTTT.

This chain joins TRBV19 and TRBJ1-5, with D unclear. V was trimmed by 7 bases and J by 6 bases, leaving 13 bases between them. This CDR3 contains 13 residues. Germline V lookup: CDR1 LNHDA, CDR2 SQIVND (reference sequence). The CDR3 sequence is CASTSDGIQPQHF. The CDR3 DNA reads as TGTGCCAGTACGTCGGACGGGATTCAGCCCCAGCATTTT.

The rearrangement uses TRBV4-2 and TRBJ2-7; 9 nucleotides agree with TRBD2. In germline, CDR1 is LGHNA, CDR2 YNFKEQ. CDR3 length equals 14 residues. V gave up 4 bases and J gave up 9 bases; unmatched junction bases: 10. CDR3 sequence reads: CASSPQLAGEGQYF. For the CDR3, the DNA is TGTGCCAGCAGCCCCCAGTTAGCGGGAGAGGGGCAGTACTTC.

This clone has a single count. The rearrangement links TRBV5-1 to TRBJ1-1, with TRBD1 matching over 7 bases. Germline V gives CDR1 SGHRS, CDR2 YFSETQ. The J segment lost 6 bases and the V segment lost 4 bases, leaving 6 bases of the junction unmatched. This CDR3 is 13 amino acids long. CDR3 protein: CASSKQGSAEAFF. The DNA for the CDR3 is TGCGCCAGCAGCAAACAGGGGTCGGCTGAAGCTTTCTTT. Combining the CDR3 with reference TRBV5-1 and TRBJ1-1 gives the whole variable domain KAGVTQTPRYLIKTRGQQVTLSCSPISGHRSVSWYQQTPGQGLQFLFEYFSETQRNKGNFPGRFSGRQFSNSRSEMNVSTLELGDSALYLCASSKQGSAEAFFGQGTRLTVV.

The chain links TRBV13 to TRBJ2-1, with 10 bases fitting TRBD2. This CDR3 is 16 amino acids long. Germline CDR1 PRHDT, CDR2 FYEKMQ (reference sequence). V was clipped by 2 bases and J by 4 bases; unmatched bases: 5. The CDR3 nucleotides are TGTGCCAGCAGCTTATGGTCTAGCGGGAGTTACAATGAGCAGTTCTTC. Its protein product is CASSLWSSGSYNEQFF.

V and J are TRBV6-2 or TRBV6-3 and TRBJ2-5; 7 nucleotides match TRBD2. The CDR3 spans 15 residues. Germline V gene data show CDR1 as MNHEY and CDR2 as SVGEGT. J was trimmed by 2 bases and V by 4 bases; bases with no gene match: 7. CDR3: CASSFQLAPQETQYF. The CDR3 DNA reads as TGTGCCAGCAGTTTCCAACTAGCGCCACAAGAGACCCAGTACTTC.

The chain carries TRBV30 and TRBJ1-6; D is possibly TRBD1 (6 bases). Germline V gene lookup returns CDR1 GTSNPN and CDR2 SVGIG (reference sequence). This CDR3 is 14 amino acids long. V was cut by 0 bases and J by 9 bases, with 12 bases left in between. CDR3 coding DNA: TGTGCCTGGAGTGTACGGGGGGGCGCTTCACCCCTCCACTTT. Its protein is CAWSVRGGASPLHF.

The chain uses TRBV10-2 and TRBJ2-3, with TRBD1 matching 12 bases. Per germline, CDR1 WSHSY and CDR2 SAAADI. The V segment lost 6 bases and the J segment 2 bases; nucleotides outside the gene matches: 3. The length of the CDR3 is 15 residues. CDR3 in amino acids: CASRPGQGATDTQYF. The CDR3, as DNA: TGCGCCAGCAGACCGGGACAGGGGGCCACAGATACGCAGTATTTT.

The rearrangement uses TRBV15 and TRBJ2-3; no firm D call. The germline V and J ends were trimmed by 1 base and 0 bases, with 5 bases remaining between them. CDR3 length: 14 residues. From germline, CDR1 is LNHNV and CDR2 YYDKDF (reference sequence). The CDR3 is CATSRAASTDTQYF. CDR3 in DNA: TGTGCCACCAGCAGAGCAGCTAGCACAGATACGCAGTATTTT.

This sequence joins TRBV18 and TRBJ1-1; 10 bases are shared with TRBD1. J gave up 5 bases and V 4 bases, and 7 bases lay outside the gene matches. CDR3 size: 15 residues. Germline V gives CDR1 KGHSH, CDR2 LQKENI. CDR3 sequence reads: CASSRDRGRETEAFF. CDR3 in DNA: TGTGCCAGCTCACGGGACAGGGGAAGAGAAACTGAAGCTTTCTTT.

The rearrangement uses TRBV5-6 and TRBJ2-3; 9 nucleotides line up with TRBD1. The CDR3 covers 15 residues. The germline CDR1 and CDR2 sequences are SGHDT and YYEEEE. V lost 3 bases and J lost 5; bases outside the gene matches: 7. The CDR3 nucleotides are TGTGCCAGCAGCTCCGAACAGGGGGCGGGAGATACGCAGTATTTT. Amino acid sequence: CASSSEQGAGDTQYF.

The CDR3 DNA reads TGTGCCAGCTCGCTTAATCAGGGAAACACTGAAGCTTTCTTT. Protein sequence: CASSLNQGNTEAFF. This chain uses TRBV18 with TRBJ1-1, with D possibly being TRBD1 (5 bases). The CDR3 has 14 amino acids. Deletions cut 6 bases from V and 2 bases from J, with 13 bases between. CDR1 is KGHSH, CDR2 LQKENI, per germline. Using reference TRBV18 and TRBJ1-1 for the parts outside the CDR3, the full variable domain is NAGVMQNPRHLVRRRGQEARLRCSPMKGHSHVYWYRQLPEEGLKFMVYLQKENIIDESGMPKERFSAEFPKEGPSILRIQQVVRGDSAAYFCASSLNQGNTEAFFGQGTRLTVV.

This clone was seen a few times. The genes are TRBV6-5 and TRBJ1-2, with 9 bases lining up with TRBD1. The CDR3 is 15 residues long. Germline loops: CDR1 MNHEY, CDR2 SVGAGI. The V segment lost 6 bases and the J segment 4 bases; nucleotides outside the gene matches: 9. Here the CDR3 DNA reads TGTGCCAGCAGACCGCTTACAGGGGGCCCCTATGGCTACACCTTC. Its translation: CASRPLTGGPYGYTF.

The V call is TRBV6-5, the J call TRBJ2-5, with D perhaps given as TRBD1 or TRBD2 (5 bases each). Trimming left V 0 bases short and J 4 bases short, with 12 bases between. Germline lookup yields CDR1 MNHEY and CDR2 SVGAGI. The CDR3 consists of 15 residues. The CDR3 bases are TGTGCCAGCAGTTACTCGACAGAAGGAGGAGAGACCCAGTACTTC. Its protein product is CASSYSTEGGETQYF.